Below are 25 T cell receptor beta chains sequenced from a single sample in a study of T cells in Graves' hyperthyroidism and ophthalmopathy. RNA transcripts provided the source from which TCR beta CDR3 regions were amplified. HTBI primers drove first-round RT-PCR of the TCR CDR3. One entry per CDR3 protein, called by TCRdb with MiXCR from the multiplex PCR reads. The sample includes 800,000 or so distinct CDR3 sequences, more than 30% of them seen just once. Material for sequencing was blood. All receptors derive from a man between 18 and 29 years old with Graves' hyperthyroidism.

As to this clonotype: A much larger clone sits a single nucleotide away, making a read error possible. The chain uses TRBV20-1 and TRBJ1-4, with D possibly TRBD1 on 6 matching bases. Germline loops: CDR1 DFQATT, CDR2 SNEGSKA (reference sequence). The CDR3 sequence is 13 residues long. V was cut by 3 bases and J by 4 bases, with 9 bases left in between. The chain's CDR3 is CSARGAVNEKLFF. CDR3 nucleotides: TGCAGTGCTAGGGGGGCGGTTAATGAAAAACTGTTTTTT.

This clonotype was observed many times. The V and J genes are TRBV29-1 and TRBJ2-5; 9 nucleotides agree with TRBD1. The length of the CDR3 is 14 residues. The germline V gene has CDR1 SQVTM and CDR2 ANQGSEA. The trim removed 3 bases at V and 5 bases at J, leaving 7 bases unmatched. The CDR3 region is CSVDPGQGPETQYF. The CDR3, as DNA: TGCAGCGTTGACCCGGGACAGGGACCGGAGACCCAGTACTTC.

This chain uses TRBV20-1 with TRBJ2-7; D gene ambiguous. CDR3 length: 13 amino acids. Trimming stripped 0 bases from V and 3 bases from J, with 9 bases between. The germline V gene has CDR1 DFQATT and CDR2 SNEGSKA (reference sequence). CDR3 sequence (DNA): TGCAGTGCTAGAGATCACACCTACTACGAGCAGTACTTC. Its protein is CSARDHTYYEQYF.

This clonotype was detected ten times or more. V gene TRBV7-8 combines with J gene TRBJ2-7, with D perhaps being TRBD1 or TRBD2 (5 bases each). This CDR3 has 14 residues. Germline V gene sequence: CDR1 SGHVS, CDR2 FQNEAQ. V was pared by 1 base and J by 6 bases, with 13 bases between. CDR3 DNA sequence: TGTGCCAGCAGCTTAGTGGAGGCAGGGCCCGAGCAGTACTTC. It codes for CASSLVEAGPEQYF.

Here the CDR3 reads CSVLFHGGRSTGELFF. The CDR3 DNA reads as TGCAGCGTCCTATTTCATGGGGGCAGATCCACCGGGGAGCTGTTTTTT. The chain joins TRBV29-1 to TRBJ2-2; perhaps TRBD1 as D (6 bases). Trimming removed 6 bases from V and 4 bases from J, with 21 bases in between. The CDR3 consists of 16 residues. Germline CDR1 is SQVTM and CDR2 is ANQGSEA.

The CDR3, as DNA: TGCAGCGTTGACCGCAGGTCCCCCTACGAGCAGTACTTC. It encodes CSVDRRSPYEQYF. The V gene is TRBV29-1, the J gene TRBJ2-7; D is ambiguous. The germline V gene encodes CDR1 SQVTM and CDR2 ANQGSEA. V lost 3 bases and J 2 bases, leaving 11 bases between the germline ends. The CDR3 totals 13 residues.

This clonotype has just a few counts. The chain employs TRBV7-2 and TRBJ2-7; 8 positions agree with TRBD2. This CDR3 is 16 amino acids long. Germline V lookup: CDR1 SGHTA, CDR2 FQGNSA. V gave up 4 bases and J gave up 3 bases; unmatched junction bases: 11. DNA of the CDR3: TGTGCCAGCAGCTCCCTGACTAGCGAGCGCCTCTACGAGCAGTACTTC. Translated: CASSSLTSERLYEQYF. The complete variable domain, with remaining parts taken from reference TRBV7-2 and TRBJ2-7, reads GAGVSQSPSNKVTEKGKDVELRCDPISGHTALYWYRQSLGQGLEFLIYFQGNSAPDKSGLPSDRFSAERTGGSVSTLTIQRTQQEDSAVYLCASSSLTSERLYEQYFGPGTRLTVT.

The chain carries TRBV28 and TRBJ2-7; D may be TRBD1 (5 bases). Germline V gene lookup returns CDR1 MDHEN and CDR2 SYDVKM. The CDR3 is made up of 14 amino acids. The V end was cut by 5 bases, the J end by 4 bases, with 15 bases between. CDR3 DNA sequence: TGTGCCAGCAGTGCATCCAGGGAAATTTACGAGCAGTACTTC. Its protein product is CASSASREIYEQYF.

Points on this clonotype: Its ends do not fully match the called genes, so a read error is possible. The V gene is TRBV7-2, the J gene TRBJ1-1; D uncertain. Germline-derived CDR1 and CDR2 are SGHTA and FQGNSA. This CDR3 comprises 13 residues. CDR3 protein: CASSQLMPTEAFF. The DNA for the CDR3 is TGCGCCAGCAGCCAACTCATGCCCACTGAAGCTTTCTTT. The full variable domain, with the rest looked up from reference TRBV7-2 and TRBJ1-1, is GAGVSQSPSNKVTEKGKDVELRCDPISGHTALYWYRQSLGQGLEFLIYFQGNSAPDKSGLPSDRFSAERTGGSVSTLTIQRTQQEDSAVYLCASSQLMPTEAFFGQGTRLTVV.

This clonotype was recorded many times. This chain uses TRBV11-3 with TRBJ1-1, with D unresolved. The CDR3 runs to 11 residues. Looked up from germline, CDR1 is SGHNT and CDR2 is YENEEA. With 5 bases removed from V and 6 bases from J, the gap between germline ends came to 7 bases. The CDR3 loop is CASSEEAEAFF. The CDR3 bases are TGTGCCAGCAGCGAGGAGGCTGAAGCTTTCTTT.

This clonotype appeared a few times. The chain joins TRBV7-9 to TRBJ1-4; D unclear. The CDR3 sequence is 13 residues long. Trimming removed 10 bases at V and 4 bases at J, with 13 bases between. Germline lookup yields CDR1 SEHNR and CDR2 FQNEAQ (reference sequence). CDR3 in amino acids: CATLDGFNEKLFF. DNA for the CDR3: TGTGCCACCCTTGACGGATTTAATGAAAAACTGTTTTTT.

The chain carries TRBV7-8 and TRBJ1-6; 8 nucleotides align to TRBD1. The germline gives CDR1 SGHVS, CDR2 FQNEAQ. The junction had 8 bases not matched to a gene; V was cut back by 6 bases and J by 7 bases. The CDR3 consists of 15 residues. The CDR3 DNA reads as TGTGCCAGCAGTCCCTGGACAGGGAGGAATTCACCCCTCCACTTT. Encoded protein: CASSPWTGRNSPLHF.

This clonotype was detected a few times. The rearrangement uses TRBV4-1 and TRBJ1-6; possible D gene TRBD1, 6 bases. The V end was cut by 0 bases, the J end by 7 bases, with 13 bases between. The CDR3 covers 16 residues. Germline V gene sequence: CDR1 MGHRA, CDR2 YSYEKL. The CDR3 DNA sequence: TGCGCCAGCAGCCAAGATATGGGGGCGGTCAATTCACCCCTCCACTTT. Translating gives CASSQDMGAVNSPLHF.

In DNA form, the CDR3 reads TGTGCCACCAGTGATCCCCGCGCAGGGAGCACAGATACGCAGTATTTT. It specifies CATSDPRAGSTDTQYF. The chain is built from TRBV24-1 and TRBJ2-3; possible D gene TRBD1, 5 bases. V was shortened by 3 bases and J by 0 bases, with 12 bases between the two germline ends. Germline lookup yields CDR1 KGHDR and CDR2 SFDVKD. This CDR3 has 16 amino acids.

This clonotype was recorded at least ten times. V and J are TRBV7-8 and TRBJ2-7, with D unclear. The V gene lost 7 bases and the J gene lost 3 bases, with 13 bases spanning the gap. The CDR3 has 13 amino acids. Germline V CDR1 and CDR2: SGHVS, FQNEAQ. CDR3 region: CASTLGRFYEQYF. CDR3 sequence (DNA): TGTGCCAGCACCCTCGGAAGGTTCTACGAGCAGTACTTC. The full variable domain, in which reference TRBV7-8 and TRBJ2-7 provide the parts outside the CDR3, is GAGVSQSPRYKVAKRGQDVALRCDPISGHVSLFWYQQALGQGPEFLTYFQNEAQLDKSGLPSDRFFAERPEGSVSTLKIQRTQQEDSAVYLCASTLGRFYEQYFGPGTRLTVT.

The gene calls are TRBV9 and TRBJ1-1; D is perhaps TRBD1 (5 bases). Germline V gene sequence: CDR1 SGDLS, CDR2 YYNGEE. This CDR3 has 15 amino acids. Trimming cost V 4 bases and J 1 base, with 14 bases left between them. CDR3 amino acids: CASSPQGNGNTEAFF. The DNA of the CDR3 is TGTGCCAGCAGCCCCCAGGGCAATGGGAACACTGAAGCTTTCTTT.

CDR3 protein: CATSPRGRGDGYTF. Written as DNA, the CDR3 is TGTGCCACCAGCCCTAGAGGGCGCGGCGATGGCTACACCTTC. The gene calls are TRBV15 and TRBJ1-2; D remains ambiguous. The CDR3 sequence is 14 residues long. Germline V CDR1 and CDR2: LNHNV, YYDKDF (reference sequence). Trimming removed 5 bases at V and 6 bases at J, with 16 bases between.

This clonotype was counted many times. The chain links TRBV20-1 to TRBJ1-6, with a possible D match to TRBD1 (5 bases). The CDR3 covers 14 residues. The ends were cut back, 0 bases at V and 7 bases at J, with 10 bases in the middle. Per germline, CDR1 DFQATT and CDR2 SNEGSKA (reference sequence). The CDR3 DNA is TGCAGTGCTAGAGATCCAGACAGAAATTCACCCCTCCACTTT. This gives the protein CSARDPDRNSPLHF.

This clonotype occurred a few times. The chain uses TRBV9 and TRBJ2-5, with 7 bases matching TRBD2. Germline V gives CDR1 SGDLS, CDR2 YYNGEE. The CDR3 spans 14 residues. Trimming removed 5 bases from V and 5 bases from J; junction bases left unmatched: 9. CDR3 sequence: CASSYPSGEETQYF. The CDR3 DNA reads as TGTGCCAGCAGTTACCCCAGCGGGGAGGAGACCCAGTACTTC.

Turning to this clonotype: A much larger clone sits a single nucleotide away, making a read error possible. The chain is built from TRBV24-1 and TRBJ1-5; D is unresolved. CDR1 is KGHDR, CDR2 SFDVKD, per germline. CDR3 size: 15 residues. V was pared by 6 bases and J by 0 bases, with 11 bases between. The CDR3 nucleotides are TGTGCCACCAGTCGACTGTTCCATAGCAATCAGCCCCAGCATTTT. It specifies CATSRLFHSNQPQHF.

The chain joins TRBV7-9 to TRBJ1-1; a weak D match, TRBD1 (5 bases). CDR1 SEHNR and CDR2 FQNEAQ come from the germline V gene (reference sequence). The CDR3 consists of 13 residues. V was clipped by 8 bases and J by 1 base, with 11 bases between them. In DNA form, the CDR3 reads TGTGCCAGCTTCCTCGGGGCGAACACTGAAGCTTTCTTT. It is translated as CASFLGANTEAFF.

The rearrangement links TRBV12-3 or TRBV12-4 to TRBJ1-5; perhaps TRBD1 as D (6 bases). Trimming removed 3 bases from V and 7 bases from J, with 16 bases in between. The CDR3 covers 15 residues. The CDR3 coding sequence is TGTGCCAGCAGTTTTAACGGGGGCCTGTCCCAGCCCCAGCATTTT. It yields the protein CASSFNGGLSQPQHF.

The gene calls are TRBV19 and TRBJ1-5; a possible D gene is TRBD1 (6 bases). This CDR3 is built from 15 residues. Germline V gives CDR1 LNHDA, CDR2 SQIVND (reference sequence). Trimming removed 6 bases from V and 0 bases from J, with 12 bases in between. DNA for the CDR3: TGTGCCAGTAGAACTCGACAGGATAGCAATCAGCCCCAGCATTTT. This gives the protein CASRTRQDSNQPQHF.

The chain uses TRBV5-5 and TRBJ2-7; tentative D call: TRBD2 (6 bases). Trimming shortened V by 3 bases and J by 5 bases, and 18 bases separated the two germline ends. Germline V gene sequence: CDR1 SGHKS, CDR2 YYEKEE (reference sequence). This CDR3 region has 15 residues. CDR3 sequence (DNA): TGTGCCAGCAGCTCTACCGGTGACGGGGGACACGAGCAGTACTTC. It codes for CASSSTGDGGHEQYF.

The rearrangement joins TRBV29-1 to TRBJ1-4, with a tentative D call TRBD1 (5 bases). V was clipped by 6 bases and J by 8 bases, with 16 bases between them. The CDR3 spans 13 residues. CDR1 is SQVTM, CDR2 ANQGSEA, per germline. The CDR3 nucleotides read TGCAGCGTGACACTCGGGGAGGGGGAAAAACTGTTTTTT. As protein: CSVTLGEGEKLFF.